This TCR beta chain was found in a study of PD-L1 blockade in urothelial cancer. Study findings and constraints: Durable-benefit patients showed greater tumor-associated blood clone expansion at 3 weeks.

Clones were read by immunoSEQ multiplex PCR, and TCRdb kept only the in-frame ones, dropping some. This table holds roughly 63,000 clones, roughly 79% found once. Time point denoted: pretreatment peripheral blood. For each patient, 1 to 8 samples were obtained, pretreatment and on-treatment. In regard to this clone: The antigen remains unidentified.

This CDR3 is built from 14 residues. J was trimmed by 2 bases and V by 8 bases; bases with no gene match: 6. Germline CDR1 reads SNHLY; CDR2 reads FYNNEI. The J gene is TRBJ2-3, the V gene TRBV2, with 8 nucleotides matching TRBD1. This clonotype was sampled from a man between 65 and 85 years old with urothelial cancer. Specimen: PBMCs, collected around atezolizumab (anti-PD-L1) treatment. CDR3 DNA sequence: TGTGCCAGCCGCGCAGGGGGCCTCACAGATACGCAGTATTTT. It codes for CASRAGGLTDTQYF. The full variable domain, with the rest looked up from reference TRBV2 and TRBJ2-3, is EPEVTQTPSHQVTQMGQEVILRCVPISNHLYFYWYRQILGQKVEFLVSFYNNEISEKSEIFDDQFSVERPDGSNFTLKIRSTKLEDSAMYFCASRAGGLTDTQYFGPGTRLTVL.